This T cell receptor beta chain was identified in a study of T cell responses to AZD1222 COVID-19 vaccine. Overall study context: Pooling was applied to second doses at about 4 or about 12 weeks. Broader study findings: Donors were mostly white British, more females; clonal diversity possibly underestimated. Among those given AZD1222, only six were seropositive at baseline. Researchers took repertoire samples only after the peak T cell response had come.

The germline V gene encodes CDR1 MGHRA and CDR2 YSYEKL. The length of the CDR3 is 15 residues. The ends lost 0 bases at V and 0 bases at J; junction bases unmatched: 2. Comment on this clone: Its antigen is not known. Other DNA sequences from this sample encode an identical CDR3 as well.

Repertoires were generated with immunoSEQ multiplex PCR, while TCRdb's copy carries only in-frame clones and drops some. The sample includes 100,000 to 110,000 clones, about 87% of them seen just once. Sample: peripheral blood, taken on day 0 of AZD1222 vaccination. The chain uses TRBV4-1 and TRBJ2-7; 7 positions agree with TRBD1. The source of this sequence is an adult in good health. As DNA, the CDR3 is TGCGCCAGCAGCCAAGATAGGGACAGCTCCTACGAGCAGTACTTC. Amino acid sequence: CASSQDRDSSYEQYF.